A selection of T cell receptor beta chains follows, all from one sample in a study of T cells in Graves' hyperthyroidism and ophthalmopathy. TCRdb used MiXCR to reprocess the multiplex PCR reads, holding one entry per CDR3 protein. The sample carries some 360,000 distinct CDR3 sequences, about a sixth recorded once. The sequencing sample was made of blood. Source of these receptors: a woman aged 40 to 50 with Graves' ophthalmopathy. Each CDR3 is given with its conserved first and last residue. Each record gives: V gene, D gene, clone size, J gene, CDR3 DNA, CDR3 protein. D genes are given only for firm matches. Clone size is not always given. Where it is, it says once, few, many or a class for expanded clones.

TRBV28	.	many	TRBJ2-5	TGTGCCAGCAGTGACGCAATACAAGAGACCCAGTACTTC	CASSDAIQETQYF
TRBV6-2/TRBV6-3	.	many	TRBJ1-1	TGTGCCAGCGGTTACTCGAGTTCGGGGGAGGCTGAAGCTTTCTTT	CASGYSSSGEAEAFF
TRBV12-5	.	many	TRBJ1-2	TGTGCTAGTGGTCGGTGGGACACCAGCTATGGCTACACCTTC	CASGRWDTSYGYTF
TRBV7-9	TRBD2	.	TRBJ2-2	TGTGCCAGCAGTGATACGGGACTAGCGCCGTGGGAGCTGTTTTTT	CASSDTGLAPWELFF
TRBV29-1	.	many	TRBJ2-5	TGCAGCGTCGACAGTGTAGAAACCCAGTACTTC	CSVDSVETQYF
TRBV12-3/TRBV12-4	.	.	TRBJ1-2	TGTGCCAGCGGCAATGGGGCGTACTATGGCTACACCTTC	CASGNGAYYGYTF
TRBV4-3	.	many	TRBJ2-7	TGCGCCAGCAGCCGGATCGATGGTGGGGAGCAGTACTTC	CASSRIDGGEQYF
TRBV13	.	many	TRBJ1-1	TGTGCCAGCAGCTCAGGGGTTTACACTGAAGCTTTCTTT	CASSSGVYTEAFF
TRBV28	.	many	TRBJ1-1	TGTGCCAGCTCTGTGGTGGGAAACACTGAAGCTTTCTTT	CASSVVGNTEAFF
TRBV7-8	.	many	TRBJ2-5	TGTGCCAGCAGCCGGGCGGTGGGGGCATGGGAGACCCAGTACTTC	CASSRAVGAWETQYF
TRBV9	TRBD1	many	TRBJ2-6	TGTGCCAGCAGCCCTCGACAGGGAATCTTCTCTGGGGCCAACGTCCTGACTTTC	CASSPRQGIFSGANVLTF
TRBV2	.	many	TRBJ2-7	TGTGCCAGCAGTGTGCTGCAGGGGAGCGAGCAGTACTTC	CASSVLQGSEQYF
TRBV2	TRBD1	.	TRBJ2-7	TGTGCCTCCGCAGGGGGCAGGTACGAGCAGTACTTC	CASAGGRYEQYF
TRBV6-6	TRBD2	many	TRBJ2-7	TGTGCCAGCAGTTATAGCTTGAGGGGACTAGAGTCCTACGAGCAGTACTTC	CASSYSLRGLESYEQYF
TRBV2	TRBD2	many	TRBJ2-5	TGTGCCAGCAGTGAACTAGCGGGGGGGACCCAGTACTTC	CASSELAGGTQYF
TRBV7-2	TRBD1	.	TRBJ2-1	TGTGCCAGCAGCTTAATCGGACAGGTTGAGTTCTTC	CASSLIGQVEFF